This T cell receptor (beta chain) was sequenced in a study of shared clonotypes between healthy human individuals. V shed 4 bases and J 0 bases; nucleotides not matched to a gene: 6. The germline CDR1 and CDR2 sequences are SGHDT and YYEEEE. This CDR3 comprises 16 residues. Using immunoSEQ multiplex PCR, the repertoire was profiled, and TCRdb retains in-frame clones only, with some absent. The sample has some 2.1 million clones, around 96% seen once. Naive CD8 populations comprised CD45RO-negative cells positively selected for CCR7, excluding terminally differentiated effector memory CD45RA+ cells. Input material: naive CD8+ T cells sorted from blood. This rearrangement joins TRBV5-6 to TRBJ2-3, with 9 positions matching TRBD1. The sequence was obtained from a young man in good health. CDR3 protein: CASSPDRGESTDTQYF. The CDR3 coding sequence is TGTGCCAGCAGCCCGGACAGGGGAGAAAGCACAGATACGCAGTATTTT. The full variable domain, in which reference TRBV5-6 and TRBJ2-3 provide the parts outside the CDR3, is DAGVTQSPTHLIKTRGQQVTLRCSPKSGHDTVSWYQQALGQGPQFIFQYYEEEERQRGNFPDRFSGHQFPNYSSELNVNALLLGDSALYLCASSPDRGESTDTQYFGPGTRLTVL.